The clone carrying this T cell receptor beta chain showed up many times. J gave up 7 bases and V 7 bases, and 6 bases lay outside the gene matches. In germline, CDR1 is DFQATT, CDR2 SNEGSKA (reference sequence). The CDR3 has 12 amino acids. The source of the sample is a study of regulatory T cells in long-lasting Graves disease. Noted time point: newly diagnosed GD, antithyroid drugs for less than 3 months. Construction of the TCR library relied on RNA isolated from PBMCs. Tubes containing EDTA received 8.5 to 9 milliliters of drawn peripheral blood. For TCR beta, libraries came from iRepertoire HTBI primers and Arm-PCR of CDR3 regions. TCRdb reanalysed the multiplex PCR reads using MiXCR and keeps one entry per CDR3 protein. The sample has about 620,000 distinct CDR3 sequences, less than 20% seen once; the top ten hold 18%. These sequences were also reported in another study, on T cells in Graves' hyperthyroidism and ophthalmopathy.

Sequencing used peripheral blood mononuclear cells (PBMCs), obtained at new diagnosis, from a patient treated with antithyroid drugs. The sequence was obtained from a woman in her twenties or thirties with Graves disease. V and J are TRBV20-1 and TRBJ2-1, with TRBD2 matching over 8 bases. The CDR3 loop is CSGSGTGNEQFF. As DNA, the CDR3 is TGCAGTGGTAGCGGGACGGGGAATGAGCAGTTCTTC.